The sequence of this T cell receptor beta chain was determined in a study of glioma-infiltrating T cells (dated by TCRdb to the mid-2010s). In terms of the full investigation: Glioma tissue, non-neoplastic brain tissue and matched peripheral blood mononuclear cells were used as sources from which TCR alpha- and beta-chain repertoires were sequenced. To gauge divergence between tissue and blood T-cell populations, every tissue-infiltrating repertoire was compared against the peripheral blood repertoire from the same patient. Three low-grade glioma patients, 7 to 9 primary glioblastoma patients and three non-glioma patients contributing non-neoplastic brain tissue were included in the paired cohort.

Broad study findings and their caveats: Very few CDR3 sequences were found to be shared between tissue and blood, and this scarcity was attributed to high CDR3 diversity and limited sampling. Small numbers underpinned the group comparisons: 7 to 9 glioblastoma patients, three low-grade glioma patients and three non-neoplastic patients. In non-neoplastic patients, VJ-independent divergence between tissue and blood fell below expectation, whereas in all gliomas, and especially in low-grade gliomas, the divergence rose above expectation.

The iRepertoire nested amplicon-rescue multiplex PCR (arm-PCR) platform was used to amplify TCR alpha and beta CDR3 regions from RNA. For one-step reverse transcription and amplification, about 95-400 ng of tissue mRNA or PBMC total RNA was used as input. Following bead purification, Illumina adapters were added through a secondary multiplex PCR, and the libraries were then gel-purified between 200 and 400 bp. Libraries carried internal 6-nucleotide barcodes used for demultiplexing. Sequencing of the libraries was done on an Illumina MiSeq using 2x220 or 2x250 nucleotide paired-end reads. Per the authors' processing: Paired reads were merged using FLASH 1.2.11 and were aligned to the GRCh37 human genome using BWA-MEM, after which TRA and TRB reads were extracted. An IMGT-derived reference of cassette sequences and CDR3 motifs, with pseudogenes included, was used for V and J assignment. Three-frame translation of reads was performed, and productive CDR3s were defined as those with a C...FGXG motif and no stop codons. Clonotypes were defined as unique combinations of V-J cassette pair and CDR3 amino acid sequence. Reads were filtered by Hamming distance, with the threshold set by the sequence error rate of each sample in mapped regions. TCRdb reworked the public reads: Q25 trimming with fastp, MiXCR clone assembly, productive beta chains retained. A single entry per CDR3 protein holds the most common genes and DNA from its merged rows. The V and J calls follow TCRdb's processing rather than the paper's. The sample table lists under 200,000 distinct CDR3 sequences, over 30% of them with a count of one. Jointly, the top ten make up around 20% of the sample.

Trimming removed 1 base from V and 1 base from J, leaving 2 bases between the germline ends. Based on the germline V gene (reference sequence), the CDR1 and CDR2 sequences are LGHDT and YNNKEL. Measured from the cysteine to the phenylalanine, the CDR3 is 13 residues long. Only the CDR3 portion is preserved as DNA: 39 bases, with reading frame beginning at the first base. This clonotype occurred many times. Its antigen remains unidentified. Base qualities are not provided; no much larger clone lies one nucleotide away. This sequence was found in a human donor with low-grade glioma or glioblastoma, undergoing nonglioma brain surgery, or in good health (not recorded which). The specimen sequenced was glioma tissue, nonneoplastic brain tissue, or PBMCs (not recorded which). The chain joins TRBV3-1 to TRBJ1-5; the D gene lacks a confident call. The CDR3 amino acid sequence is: CASSQGSNQPQHF. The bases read TGTGCCAGCAGCCAAGGGAGCAATCAGCCCCAGCATTTT.